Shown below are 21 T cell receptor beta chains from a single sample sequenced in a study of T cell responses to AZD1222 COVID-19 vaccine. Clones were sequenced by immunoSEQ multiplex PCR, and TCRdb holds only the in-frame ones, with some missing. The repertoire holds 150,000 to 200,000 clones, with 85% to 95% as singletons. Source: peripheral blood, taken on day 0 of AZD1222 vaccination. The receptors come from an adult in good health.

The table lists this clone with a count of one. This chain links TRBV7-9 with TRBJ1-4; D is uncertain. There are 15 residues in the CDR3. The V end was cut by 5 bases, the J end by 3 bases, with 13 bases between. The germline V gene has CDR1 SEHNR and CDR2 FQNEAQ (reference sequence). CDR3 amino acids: CASSTRQAPNEKLFF. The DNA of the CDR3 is TGTGCCAGCAGCACTCGGCAGGCTCCTAATGAAAAACTGTTTTTT.

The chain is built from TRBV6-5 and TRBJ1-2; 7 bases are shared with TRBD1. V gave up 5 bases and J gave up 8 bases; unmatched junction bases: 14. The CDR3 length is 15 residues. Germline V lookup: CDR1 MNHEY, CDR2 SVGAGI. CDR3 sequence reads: CASSRLDRVPEGYTF. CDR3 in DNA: TGTGCCAGCAGTCGCCTTGACAGGGTCCCTGAGGGCTACACCTTC.

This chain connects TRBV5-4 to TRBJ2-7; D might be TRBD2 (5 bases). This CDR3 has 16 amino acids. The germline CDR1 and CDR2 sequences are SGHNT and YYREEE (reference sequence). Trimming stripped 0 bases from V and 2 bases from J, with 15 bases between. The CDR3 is CASSLAPRGSAYEQYF. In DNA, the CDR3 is TGTGCCAGCAGCTTGGCACCCCGGGGTAGCGCCTACGAGCAGTACTTC.

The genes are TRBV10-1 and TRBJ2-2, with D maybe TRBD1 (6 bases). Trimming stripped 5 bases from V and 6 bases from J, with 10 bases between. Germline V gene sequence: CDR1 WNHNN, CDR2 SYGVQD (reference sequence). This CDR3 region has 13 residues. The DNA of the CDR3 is TGCGCCAGCAGTTTACAGGGTTCCGGGGAGCTGTTTTTT. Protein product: CASSLQGSGELFF.

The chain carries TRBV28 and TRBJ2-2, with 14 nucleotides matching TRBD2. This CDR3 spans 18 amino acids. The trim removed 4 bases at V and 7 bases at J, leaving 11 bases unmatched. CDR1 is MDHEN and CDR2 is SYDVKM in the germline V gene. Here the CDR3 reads CASSSRTSGGIWGGELFF. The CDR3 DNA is TGTGCCAGCAGTTCCCGGACTAGCGGGGGGATTTGGGGCGGGGAGCTGTTTTTT.

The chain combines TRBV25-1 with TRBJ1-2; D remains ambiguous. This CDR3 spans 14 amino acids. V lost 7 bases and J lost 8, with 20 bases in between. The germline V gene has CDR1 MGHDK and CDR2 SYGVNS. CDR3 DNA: TGTGCCAGCATTGGAGGGAATCCCCTGGGAGGCTACACCTTC. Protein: CASIGGNPLGGYTF.

CDR3 amino acids: CASSLGRGPTTNEKLFF. The CDR3 DNA reads TGTGCCAGCAGTTTGGGCAGGGGGCCCACAACTAATGAAAAACTGTTTTTT. J is TRBJ1-4 and V is TRBV28, with 8 bases matching TRBD1. V dropped 3 bases and J dropped 0; count of bases not matched to a gene: 6. CDR3 size: 17 residues. From germline, CDR1 is MDHEN and CDR2 SYDVKM. Filled out from reference TRBV28 and TRBJ1-4, the complete variable domain reads DVKVTQSSRYLVKRTGEKVFLECVQDMDHENMFWYRQDPGLGLRLIYFSYDVKMKEKGDIPEGYSVSREKKERFSLILESASTNQTSMYLCASSLGRGPTTNEKLFFGSGTQLSVL.

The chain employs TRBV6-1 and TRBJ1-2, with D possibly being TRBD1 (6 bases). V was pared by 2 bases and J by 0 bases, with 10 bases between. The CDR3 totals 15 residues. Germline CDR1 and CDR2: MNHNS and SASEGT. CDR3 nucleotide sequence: TGTGCCAGCAGTGAATTCGCAGGGGCTAACTATGGCTACACCTTC. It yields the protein CASSEFAGANYGYTF.

CDR3 residues: CASSLRTGLQPQHF. CDR3 sequence (DNA): TGTGCCAGTAGTTTACGGACAGGGCTTCAGCCCCAGCATTTT. This chain links TRBV19 with TRBJ1-5; 8 positions match TRBD1. Trimming took 5 bases from V and 6 from J; bases not matched to a gene: 6. The germline CDR1 and CDR2 sequences are LNHDA and SQIVND (reference sequence). CDR3 length: 14 amino acids.

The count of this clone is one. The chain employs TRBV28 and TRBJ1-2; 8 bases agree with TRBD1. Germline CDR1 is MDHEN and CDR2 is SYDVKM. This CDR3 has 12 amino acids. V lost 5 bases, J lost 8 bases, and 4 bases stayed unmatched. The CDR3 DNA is TGTGCCAGCAGTATGACAGGGGCCGGCTACACCTTC. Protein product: CASSMTGAGYTF.

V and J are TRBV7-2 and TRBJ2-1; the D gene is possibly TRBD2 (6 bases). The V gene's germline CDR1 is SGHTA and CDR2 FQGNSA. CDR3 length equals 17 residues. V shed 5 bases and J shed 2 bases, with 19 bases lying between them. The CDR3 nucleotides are TGTGCCAGCAGCAAAGGCCCTCTAGCGACTACCTACAATGAGCAGTTCTTC. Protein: CASSKGPLATTYNEQFF.

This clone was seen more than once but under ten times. CDR3: CASSSGTHQPQHF. The CDR3 DNA sequence: TGTGCCAGCAGTTCCGGGACTCATCAGCCCCAGCATTTT. The chain is built from TRBV7-9 and TRBJ1-5, with D perhaps TRBD1 (5 bases). Trimming took 6 bases from V and 5 from J, leaving 11 bases between them. Germline assignment: CDR1 SEHNR and CDR2 FQNEAQ (reference sequence). The CDR3 is 13 amino acids.

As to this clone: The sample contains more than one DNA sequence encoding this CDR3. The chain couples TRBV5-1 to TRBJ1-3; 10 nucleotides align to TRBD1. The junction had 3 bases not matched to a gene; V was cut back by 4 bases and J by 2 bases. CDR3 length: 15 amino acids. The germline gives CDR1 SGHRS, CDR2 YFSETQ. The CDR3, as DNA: TGCGCCAGCAGCCCGGGGACAGGGGCTGGAAACACCATATATTTT. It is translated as CASSPGTGAGNTIYF.

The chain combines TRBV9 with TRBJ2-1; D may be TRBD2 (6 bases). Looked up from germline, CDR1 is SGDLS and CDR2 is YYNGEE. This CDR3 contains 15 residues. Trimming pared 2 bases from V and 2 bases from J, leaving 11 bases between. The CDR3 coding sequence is TGTGCCAGCAGCGTCGGACTACCGGCCTACAATGAGCAGTTCTTC. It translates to CASSVGLPAYNEQFF.

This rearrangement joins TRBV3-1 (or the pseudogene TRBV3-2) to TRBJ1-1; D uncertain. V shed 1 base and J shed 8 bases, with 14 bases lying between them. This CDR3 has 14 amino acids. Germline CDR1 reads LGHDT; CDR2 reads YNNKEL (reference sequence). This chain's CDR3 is CASSQVERLKEAFF. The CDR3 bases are TGTGCCAGCAGCCAAGTGGAACGGTTAAAAGAAGCTTTCTTT.

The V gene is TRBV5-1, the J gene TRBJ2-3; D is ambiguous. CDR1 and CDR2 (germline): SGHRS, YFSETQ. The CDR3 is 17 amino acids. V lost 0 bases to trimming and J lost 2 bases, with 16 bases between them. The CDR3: CASSLAWPGPITDTQYF. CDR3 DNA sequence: TGCGCCAGCAGCTTGGCCTGGCCAGGCCCAATCACAGATACGCAGTATTTT.

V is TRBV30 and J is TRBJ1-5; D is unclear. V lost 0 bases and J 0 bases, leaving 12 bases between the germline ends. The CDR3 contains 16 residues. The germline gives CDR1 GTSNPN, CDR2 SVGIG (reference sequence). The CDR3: CAWSVGWGNSNQPQHF. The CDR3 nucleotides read TGTGCCTGGAGTGTCGGGTGGGGAAATAGCAATCAGCCCCAGCATTTT.

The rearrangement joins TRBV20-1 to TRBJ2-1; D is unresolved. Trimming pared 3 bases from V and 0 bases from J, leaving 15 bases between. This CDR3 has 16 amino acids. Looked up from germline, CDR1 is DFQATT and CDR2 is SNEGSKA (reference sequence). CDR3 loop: CSASTTLADSYNEQFF. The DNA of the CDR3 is TGCAGTGCTAGTACGACTTTGGCGGACTCCTACAATGAGCAGTTCTTC.

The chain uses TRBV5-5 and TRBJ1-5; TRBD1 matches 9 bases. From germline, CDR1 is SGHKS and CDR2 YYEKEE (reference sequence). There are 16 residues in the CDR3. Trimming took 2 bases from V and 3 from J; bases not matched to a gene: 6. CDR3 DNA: TGTGCCAGCAGCTTTACGGGACAGGGCTTCAATCAGCCCCAGCATTTT. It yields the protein CASSFTGQGFNQPQHF.

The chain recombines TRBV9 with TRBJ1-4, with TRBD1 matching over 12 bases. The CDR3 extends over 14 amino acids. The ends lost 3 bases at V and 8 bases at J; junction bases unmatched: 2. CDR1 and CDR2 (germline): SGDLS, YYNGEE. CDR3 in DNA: TGTGCCAGCAGCGCGGGACAGGGGGCCGAAAAACTGTTTTTT. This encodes CASSAGQGAEKLFF.

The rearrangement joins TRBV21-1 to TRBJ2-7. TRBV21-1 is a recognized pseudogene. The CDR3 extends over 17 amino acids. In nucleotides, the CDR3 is TGTGCCAGCAGCAAAGGGGGTAACTTGAGGGGTAACTACGAGCAGTACTTC. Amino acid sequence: CASSKGGNLRGNYEQYF.